This T cell receptor beta chain was sequenced for a study of STAT3 mutations in large granular lymphocyte leukemia. Study-wide results and limits: At least one immunodominant TCR beta clonotype appeared in every T-cell large granular lymphocyte leukemia patient. In about 30% of the 18 patients, new TCR clonotypes emerged after therapy.

CDR1 is SNHLY and CDR2 is FYNNEI in the germline V gene. CDR3 length: 13 amino acids. The V gene lost 7 bases and the J gene lost 3 bases, with 12 bases spanning the gap. TCRdb's table, derived via immunoSEQ multiplex PCR, lists solely in-frame clones and lacks some. The profile covers roughly 14,000 clones, with roughly 91% appearing a single time and under 9% taken by the ten largest. This clone appeared a single time. The antigen is undetermined. The V gene is TRBV2, the J gene TRBJ1-1; D is unclear. Sequencing input: peripheral blood mononuclear cells. This receptor was obtained from a woman in her forties or fifties with T-cell large granular lymphocyte leukemia. Some clones in this sample may be carry-over from other donors' samples. The CDR3 protein is CASNYGGDTEAFF. The CDR3 nucleotides read TGTGCCAGCAACTACGGTGGGGACACTGAAGCTTTCTTT.